The sample holds many counts of the clone carrying this TCR beta chain. Amplification yielded TCR beta CDR3 regions, with RNA transcripts as the source. First-round RT-PCR with HTBI primers amplified the TCR CDR3 region. TCRdb used MiXCR to reprocess the multiplex PCR reads, holding one entry per CDR3 protein. This sample has about 640,000 distinct CDR3 sequences, with less than 25% found just once. These data belong to a study of T cells in Graves' hyperthyroidism and ophthalmopathy. The sample comprised blood. The source of this sequence is a man younger than 45 with Graves' ophthalmopathy.

This chain's CDR3 is CAWSVPKTGFDGYGYTF. CDR3 DNA sequence: TGTGCCTGGAGTGTACCCAAGACAGGGTTTGATGGCTATGGCTACACCTTC. V gene TRBV30 combines with J gene TRBJ1-2, with 7 bases fitting TRBD1. V trimming: 0 bases; J trimming: 4 bases; junction bases outside the gene matches: 14. Germline V gene lookup returns CDR1 GTSNPN and CDR2 SVGIG (reference sequence). CDR3 size: 17 residues. Combining the CDR3 with reference TRBV30 and TRBJ1-2 gives the whole variable domain SQTIHQWPATLVQPVGSPLSLECTVEGTSNPNLYWYRQAAGRGLQLLFYSVGIGQISSEVPQNLSASRPQDRQFILSSKKLLLSDSGFYLCAWSVPKTGFDGYGYTFGSGTRLTVV.